This T cell receptor beta chain was obtained from a study of cytomegalovirus exposure and HLA in healthy donors. General study points: It was about 150 TCR beta chains that were listed as cytomegalovirus-associated. In a later analysis, first-cohort TCR clusters were found to tend to co-occur in the approximately 120 validation repertoires. Some public TCRs appeared in many individuals, while most sequences were rare.

The V segment lost 7 bases and the J segment 9 bases; nucleotides outside the gene matches: 12. This CDR3 is 15 amino acids long. Germline CDR1 is SGHRS and CDR2 is YFSETQ. As for this clone: Its specificity is not known.

Here immunoSEQ multiplex PCR was the method, and the copy in TCRdb shows in-frame clones only, minus some. The data show about 170,000 clones, around nine tenths seen once. Sequenced sample: PBMCs. The genes are TRBV5-1 and TRBJ2-1, with 11 bases that match TRBD2. This TCR was recovered from a woman under 30 in good health and CMV-seronegative. CDR3 coding DNA: TGCGCCAGCCGATATATAGCGGGAGGGCCCGGTGAGCAGTTCTTC. Translated, it gives CASRYIAGGPGEQFF.